One sample yielded the 30 T cell receptor beta chains listed below, sequenced in a study of T-cell reconstitution after alpha-beta-depleted transplantation in children. Unique molecular identifiers featured in how the TCRbeta library was prepared. TCRdb re-derived calls from the PCR reads in MiXCR, one entry per CDR3 protein. The sample consists of approximately 590,000 distinct CDR3 sequences, 10% to 13% of them appearing once. The sample here was PBMCs from the stem cell graft donor, taken from the stem cell graft. Receptors were obtained from a human donor who donated a stem cell graft to a child with acute myeloid leukemia.

The J gene is TRBJ2-5, the V gene TRBV7-9, with D perhaps matching TRBD1 (5 bases). The V and J ends lost 5 bases and 4 bases respectively, with 11 bases between them. CDR1 and CDR2 (germline): SEHNR, FQNEAQ (reference sequence). CDR3 length: 13 amino acids. The CDR3, as DNA: TGTGCCAGCAGCCCAGGGAACGGAGAGACCCAGTACTTC. It yields the protein CASSPGNGETQYF.

This clonotype was picked up many times. The V gene is TRBV10-2, the J gene TRBJ2-7, with 7 bases that match TRBD1. Per germline, CDR1 WSHSY and CDR2 SAAADI. V lost 0 bases and J lost 4; bases outside the gene matches: 3. The CDR3 length is 14 residues. The CDR3 region is CASSESRTGYEQYF. DNA for the CDR3: TGCGCCAGCAGTGAGTCGAGGACAGGTTACGAGCAGTACTTC.

DNA for the CDR3: TGTGCCAGCAGCTTAGCGCTAAGCCGGGGTGCTTACCACACAGATACGCAGTATTTT. Translating gives CASSLALSRGAYHTDTQYF. The chain links TRBV7-2 to TRBJ2-3, with TRBD2 as a possible D gene (5 bases). This CDR3 contains 19 residues. V gave up 0 bases and J gave up 2 bases, with 21 bases separating them. Germline V gives CDR1 SGHTA, CDR2 FQGNSA.

This clonotype was observed a few times. The J gene is TRBJ1-3, the V gene TRBV21-1. TRBV21-1 is a recognized pseudogene. CDR3 length: 12 residues. For the CDR3, the DNA is TGTGCCAGCCTCGCCTCTGGAAACACCATATATTTT. Translating it yields CASLASGNTIYF.

The chain couples TRBV12-3 or TRBV12-4 to TRBJ1-6; tentatively, D is TRBD1 (6 bases). The CDR3 runs to 14 residues. V lost 11 bases, J lost 10 bases, and 21 bases lay in between. DNA of the CDR3: TGTGCCTTCAGTTTAGGGGGACTCGGGTCACCCCTCCACTTT. Its protein is CAFSLGGLGSPLHF.

This chain links TRBV6-6 with TRBJ2-1, with D unresolved. This CDR3 spans 12 amino acids. Trimming stripped 2 bases from V and 6 bases from J, with 5 bases between. In germline, CDR1 is MNHNY, CDR2 SVGAGI (reference sequence). The DNA of the CDR3 is TGTGCCAGCAGTTACAACGGCAATGAGCAGTTCTTC. It encodes CASSYNGNEQFF.

This chain joins TRBV20-1 and TRBJ1-2; tentatively, D is TRBD1 (5 bases). This CDR3 has 12 amino acids. Germline loops: CDR1 DFQATT, CDR2 SNEGSKA (reference sequence). V lost 6 bases, J lost 4 bases, and 12 bases lay in between. CDR3 protein: CSARGERYGYTF. In DNA, the CDR3 is TGCAGTGCGCGAGGGGAGCGCTATGGCTACACCTTC.

The chain carries TRBV29-1 and TRBJ2-1, with D tentatively TRBD1 (5 bases). Germline loops: CDR1 SQVTM, CDR2 ANQGSEA. Trimming removed 6 bases at V and 9 bases at J, with 21 bases between. CDR3 size: 14 residues. This CDR3 is CSVNPGPIDSEQFF. CDR3 nucleotides: TGCAGCGTGAACCCAGGGCCCATTGATAGTGAGCAGTTCTTC.

This clonotype showed up just a few times. The V and J genes are TRBV20-1 and TRBJ1-2; D not certain. Germline V lookup: CDR1 DFQATT, CDR2 SNEGSKA (reference sequence). CDR3 size: 15 residues. Deletions cut 1 base from V and 4 bases from J, with 16 bases between. The CDR3 nucleotides are TGCAGTGCTAGAGGGGTTAACGGCCCGAGCTATGGCTACACCTTC. Translating gives CSARGVNGPSYGYTF.

This clonotype was recorded at least ten times. The rearrangement links TRBV12-3 or TRBV12-4 to TRBJ1-5, with D perhaps TRBD1 (5 bases). Trimming took 1 base from V and 7 from J, leaving 14 bases between them. CDR3 length: 15 amino acids. This CDR3 is CASSLGGERTQPQHF. The CDR3, as DNA: TGTGCCAGCAGTTTAGGGGGCGAACGAACCCAGCCCCAGCATTTT.

This clonotype was detected many times. V usage is TRBV7-6 and J usage is TRBJ2-7; no clear D gene. V lost 2 bases to trimming and J lost 5 bases, with 4 bases between them. This CDR3 is 11 amino acids long. Germline values: CDR1 SGHVS, CDR2 FNYEAQ. The CDR3 loop is CASSLKDEQYF. The CDR3 nucleotides are TGTGCCAGCAGCTTAAAGGACGAGCAGTACTTC.

The chain recombines TRBV28 with TRBJ1-5; no clear D gene. The CDR3 has 15 amino acids. V was trimmed by 5 bases and J by 1 base, leaving 12 bases between them. Germline V gives CDR1 MDHEN, CDR2 SYDVKM. The CDR3 coding sequence is TGTGCCAGCAGTACTGTGAGGTTCAGCAATCAGCCCCAGCATTTT. This encodes CASSTVRFSNQPQHF. The variable domain in full, completed from reference TRBV28 and TRBJ1-5, reads DVKVTQSSRYLVKRTGEKVFLECVQDMDHENMFWYRQDPGLGLRLIYFSYDVKMKEKGDIPEGYSVSREKKERFSLILESASTNQTSMYLCASSTVRFSNQPQHFGDGTRLSIL.

There are a few counts of this clonotype. V and J are TRBV20-1 and TRBJ2-1, with a weak D call TRBD2 (5 bases). The CDR3 has 14 residues. CDR1 and CDR2 from the germline V gene are DFQATT and SNEGSKA (reference sequence). Trimming left V 6 bases short and J 5 bases short, with 17 bases between. The CDR3 protein is CSAEEDYRNNEQFF. In nucleotides, the CDR3 is TGCAGTGCCGAGGAAGACTACCGGAACAATGAGCAGTTCTTC.

There are many counts of this clonotype. V is TRBV7-9 and J is TRBJ2-3; 7 nucleotides match TRBD2. The junction had 11 bases not matched to a gene; V was cut back by 3 bases and J by 2 bases. This CDR3 contains 17 residues. Germline values: CDR1 SEHNR, CDR2 FQNEAQ (reference sequence). The CDR3 coding sequence is TGTGCCAGCAGCTTGAGGGTCGGAGCGGGACCCACAGATACGCAGTATTTT. Amino acids: CASSLRVGAGPTDTQYF.

This rearrangement joins TRBV29-1 to TRBJ1-1, with no clear D. The germline CDR1 and CDR2 sequences are SQVTM and ANQGSEA. V was clipped by 3 bases and J by 5 bases, with 7 bases between them. The CDR3 has 11 amino acids. The CDR3 nucleotides are TGCAGCGTTGATCCGGGGACTGAAGCTTTCTTT. This translates into CSVDPGTEAFF.

This CDR3 reads CATSTGTGPISGNTIYF. CDR3 in DNA: TGTGCCACCAGCACCGGCACAGGGCCCATCTCTGGAAACACCATATATTTT. The rearrangement joins TRBV15 to TRBJ1-3, with D maybe TRBD1 (6 bases). The CDR3 is made up of 17 amino acids. V shed 4 bases and J shed 0 bases, with 16 bases lying between them. CDR1 LNHNV and CDR2 YYDKDF come from the germline V gene (reference sequence).

This clonotype occurred a few times. The V call is TRBV20-1, the J call TRBJ2-7, with D possibly TRBD1 on 5 matching bases. Trimming left V 1 base short and J 5 bases short, with 15 bases between. The CDR3 extends over 14 amino acids. CDR1 is DFQATT, CDR2 SNEGSKA, per germline (reference sequence). The CDR3 DNA reads TGCAGTGCTAGAGTTGGCAGGGTGGCCGACGAGCAGTACTTC. Residues: CSARVGRVADEQYF.

In this sample, this clonotype turned up a few times. The chain recombines TRBV6-2 or TRBV6-3 with TRBJ2-7; D possibly uses TRBD1 or TRBD2 (5 bases each). The V gene lost 5 bases and the J gene lost 4 bases, with 12 bases spanning the gap. Germline assignment: CDR1 MNHEY and CDR2 SVGEGT. The CDR3 extends over 13 amino acids. The CDR3 region has the DNA TGTGCCAGCAGTACGGGGACGCCTTACGAGCAGTACTTC. It translates to CASSTGTPYEQYF.

Only a few counts were recorded for this clonotype. The rearrangement links TRBV20-1 to TRBJ2-3, with TRBD2 identical over 10 bases. Germline CDR1 reads DFQATT; CDR2 reads SNEGSKA (reference sequence). The CDR3 length is 15 residues. The ends lost 7 bases at V and 4 bases at J; junction bases unmatched: 11. The CDR3 is CSVQAGGSVSDTQYF. The CDR3 region has the DNA TGCAGTGTGCAAGCGGGAGGGTCCGTATCAGATACGCAGTATTTT.

The genes are TRBV12-3 or TRBV12-4 and TRBJ1-2; D uncertain. V dropped 2 bases and J dropped 4 bases, with 14 bases sitting between them. The CDR3 totals 15 residues. The CDR3 protein is CASSLSAGGSYGYTF. The CDR3 nucleotides are TGTGCCAGCAGTTTAAGTGCCGGCGGGAGCTATGGCTACACCTTC.

This clonotype was seen a handful of times. J is TRBJ1-6 and V is TRBV7-2; D may be TRBD1 (5 bases). Trimming cost V 5 bases and J 9 bases, with 20 bases left between them. CDR3 length: 16 residues. Germline values: CDR1 SGHTA, CDR2 FQGNSA. CDR3 coding DNA: TGTGCCAGCAGCAGTCAGGGATATTGGCTCGGTTCACCCCTCCACTTT. Translation gives CASSSQGYWLGSPLHF.

This clonotype was recorded a few times. The chain links TRBV14 to TRBJ1-1, with TRBD1 matching over 7 bases. V shed 4 bases and J 3 bases; nucleotides not matched to a gene: 8. CDR3 length: 15 residues. The germline gives CDR1 SGHDN, CDR2 FVKESK. CDR3 DNA sequence: TGTGCCAGCAGCCCCGACAGGGAAAGGCACACTGAAGCTTTCTTT. Protein sequence: CASSPDRERHTEAFF.

V usage is TRBV20-1 and J usage is TRBJ1-1; the D gene is possibly TRBD1 (5 bases). The CDR3 sequence is 14 residues long. The V gene's germline CDR1 is DFQATT and CDR2 SNEGSKA (reference sequence). V was pared by 3 bases and J by 0 bases, with 11 bases between. The CDR3 DNA follows: TGCAGTGCTAGGGAGGGGTTTATGAACACTGAAGCTTTCTTT. Amino acid sequence: CSAREGFMNTEAFF.

The chain carries TRBV20-1 and TRBJ2-1; 9 nucleotides match TRBD1. CDR1 and CDR2 (germline): DFQATT, SNEGSKA (reference sequence). The CDR3 extends over 18 amino acids. V shed 4 bases, J shed 3 bases, and the junction held 16 bases outside the gene matches. The CDR3 loop reads CSAKYRGLVGSSYNEQFF. CDR3 in DNA: TGCAGTGCTAAATACAGGGGGCTGGTGGGGAGTAGCTACAATGAGCAGTTCTTC.

This chain uses TRBV7-3 with TRBJ2-5; unclear D gene. V was shortened by 5 bases and J by 6 bases, with 13 bases between the two germline ends. Germline V lookup: CDR1 SGHTA, CDR2 FQGTGA. This CDR3 has 13 residues. In nucleotides, the CDR3 is TGTGCCAGCAGCGATCAAAACGGACAGACCCAGTACTTC. The encoded protein is CASSDQNGQTQYF.

This clonotype was seen repeatedly, ten times or more. The V and J genes are TRBV28 and TRBJ2-1; the match to TRBD2 covers 12 bases. The CDR3 is 16 residues long. V was clipped by 5 bases and J by 5 bases; unmatched bases: 7. Germline CDR1 and CDR2: MDHEN and SYDVKM. This CDR3 reads CASSPTLAGGNNEQFF. CDR3 nucleotides: TGTGCCAGCAGTCCTACACTAGCGGGAGGCAACAATGAGCAGTTCTTC. Full variable domain (outside the CDR3, taken from reference TRBV28 and TRBJ2-1): DVKVTQSSRYLVKRTGEKVFLECVQDMDHENMFWYRQDPGLGLRLIYFSYDVKMKEKGDIPEGYSVSREKKERFSLILESASTNQTSMYLCASSPTLAGGNNEQFFGPGTRLTVL.

The rearrangement links TRBV6-2 or TRBV6-3 to TRBJ2-4; 14 nucleotides match TRBD2. J was trimmed by 7 bases and V by 5 bases; bases with no gene match: 7. The CDR3 is 16 residues long. CDR1 is MNHEY, CDR2 SVGEGT, per germline. CDR3 nucleotide sequence: TGTGCCAGCAGTCCCGGGACTAGCGGGAGCCGGAACATTCAGTACTTC. Protein sequence: CASSPGTSGSRNIQYF.

The gene calls are TRBV28 and TRBJ2-7; TRBD2 agrees at 8 bases. V dropped 5 bases and J dropped 5; count of bases not matched to a gene: 8. The CDR3 is 14 residues long. In germline, CDR1 is MDHEN, CDR2 SYDVKM. CDR3 protein: CASSQRERGHEQYF. Here the CDR3 DNA reads TGTGCCAGCAGTCAGCGGGAGCGCGGTCACGAGCAGTACTTC.

This clonotype was seen repeatedly, ten times or more. V gene TRBV29-1 combines with J gene TRBJ1-2; unclear D gene. CDR1 and CDR2 (germline): SQVTM, ANQGSEA. V was cut by 5 bases and J by 0 bases, with 10 bases left in between. The CDR3 contains 13 residues. CDR3 DNA sequence: TGCAGCGTTAGGAAGGAGACTAACTATGGCTACACCTTC. Translated, it gives CSVRKETNYGYTF.

The chain is built from TRBV5-1 and TRBJ2-3; TRBD2 agrees at 9 bases. The germline V gene has CDR1 SGHRS and CDR2 YFSETQ. The CDR3 contains 16 residues. J was trimmed by 4 bases and V by 0 bases; bases with no gene match: 6. DNA of the CDR3: TGCGCCAGCAGCTTGGCGGCGGGAGGGCCGGCAGATACGCAGTATTTT. The encoded protein is CASSLAAGGPADTQYF.